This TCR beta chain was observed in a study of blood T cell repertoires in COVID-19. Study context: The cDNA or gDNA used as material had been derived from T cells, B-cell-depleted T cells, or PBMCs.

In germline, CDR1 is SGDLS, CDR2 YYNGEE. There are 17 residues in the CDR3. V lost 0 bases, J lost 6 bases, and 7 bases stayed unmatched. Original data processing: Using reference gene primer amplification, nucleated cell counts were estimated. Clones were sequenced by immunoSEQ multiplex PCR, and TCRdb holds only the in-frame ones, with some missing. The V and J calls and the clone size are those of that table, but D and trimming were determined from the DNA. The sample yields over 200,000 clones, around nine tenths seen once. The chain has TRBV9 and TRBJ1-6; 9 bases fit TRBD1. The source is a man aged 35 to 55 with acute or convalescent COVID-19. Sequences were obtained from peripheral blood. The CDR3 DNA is TGTGCCAGCAGCGTAGAGGACAGGGGCGGCCCTAATTCACCCCTCCACTTT. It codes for CASSVEDRGGPNSPLHF.